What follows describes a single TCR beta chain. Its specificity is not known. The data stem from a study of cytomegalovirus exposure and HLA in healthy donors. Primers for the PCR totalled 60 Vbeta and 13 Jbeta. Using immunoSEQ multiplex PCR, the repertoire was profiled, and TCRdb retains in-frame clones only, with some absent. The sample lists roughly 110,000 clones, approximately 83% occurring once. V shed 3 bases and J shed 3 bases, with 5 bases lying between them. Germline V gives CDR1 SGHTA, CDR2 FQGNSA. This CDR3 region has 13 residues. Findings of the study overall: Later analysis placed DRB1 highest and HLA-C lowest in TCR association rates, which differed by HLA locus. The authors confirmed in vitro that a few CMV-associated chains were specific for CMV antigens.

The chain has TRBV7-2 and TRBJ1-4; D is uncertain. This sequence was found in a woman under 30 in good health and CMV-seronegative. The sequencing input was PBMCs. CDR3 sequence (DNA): TGTGCCAGCAGCTTGAGGGCTAATGAAAAACTGTTTTTT. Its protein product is CASSLRANEKLFF.